The rows below give T cell receptor beta chains drawn from one sample of a study of blood T cell repertoires in COVID-19. TCRdb's copy holds only in-frame clones and misses some; the assay was immunoSEQ multiplex PCR. The sample has roughly 380,000 clones; about nine tenths are singletons. Sample: PBMCs or T cells enriched from blood (not recorded which). The receptors shown here come from a woman in her 30s who had been exposed to COVID-19. The CDR3 runs from the conserved cysteine through the conserved F or W. Each record gives: clone size, V gene, J gene, D gene, CDR3 DNA, CDR3 protein. A D gene is named only where the DNA matches it firmly. The listing skips clone size in some rows; elsewhere it reads once, few, many or a size class.

size: NA
V: TRBV9
J: TRBJ2-1
D: NA
DNA: TGTGCCAGCAGCGTCGGTAGCTCCTACAATGAGCAGTTCTTC
CDR3: CASSVGSSYNEQFF

size: NA
V: TRBV28
J: TRBJ1-2
D: TRBD1
DNA: TGTGCCAGCAGTCCAGGGGGACACGCTAACTATGGCTACACCTTC
CDR3: CASSPGGHANYGYTF

size: few
V: TRBV25-1
J: TRBJ1-2
D: TRBD1
DNA: TGTGCCAGCGCCGGACAGGGGGCGGACTATGGCTACACCTTC
CDR3: CASAGQGADYGYTF

size: once
V: TRBV6-1
J: TRBJ2-1
D: TRBD2
DNA: TGTGCCAGCAGTGAAGCGCCCCCTAGCGGGACCTACAATGAGCAGTTCTTC
CDR3: CASSEAPPSGTYNEQFF

size: once
V: TRBV7-8
J: TRBJ2-4
D: TRBD2
DNA: TGTGCCAGCAGCTTGACTAGCGGTGCCAAAAAAAACATTCAGTACTTC
CDR3: CASSLTSGAKKNIQYF

size: NA
V: TRBV28
J: TRBJ1-6
D: TRBD1
DNA: TGTGCCAGCAGCGTCGGGACAGAAAATTCACCCCTCCACTTT
CDR3: CASSVGTENSPLHF

size: NA
V: TRBV6-5
J: TRBJ2-7
D: NA
DNA: TGTGCCAGCAGTTATGCAGGACAGAGCTCCTACGAGCAGTACTTC
CDR3: CASSYAGQSSYEQYF

size: few
V: TRBV5-8
J: TRBJ2-7
D: TRBD2
DNA: TGTGCCAGCAGCTCCCACCGGACTAGCGGCCCCTACGAGCAGTACTTC
CDR3: CASSSHRTSGPYEQYF

size: NA
V: TRBV7-8
J: TRBJ2-1
D: TRBD2
DNA: TGTGCCAGCAGCTTAGCGTGGGGGGGACTAGCGGGAGGTGAGCAGTTCTTC
CDR3: CASSLAWGGLAGGEQFF

size: NA
V: TRBV5-1
J: TRBJ2-3
D: TRBD2
DNA: TGCGCCAGCAGCTACCAGCGGGGGGACACAGATACGCAGTATTTT
CDR3: CASSYQRGDTDTQYF

size: NA
V: TRBV5-1
J: TRBJ2-5
D: NA
DNA: TGCGCCAGCAGCTTGGTCCTAAACCAAGAGACCCAGTACTTC
CDR3: CASSLVLNQETQYF

size: NA
V: TRBV5-8
J: TRBJ2-3
D: NA
DNA: TGTGCCAGCAGCTTGTGGAGGACCTCAAGCACAGATACGCAGTATTTT
CDR3: CASSLWRTSSTDTQYF

size: NA
V: TRBV6-5
J: TRBJ1-1
D: NA
DNA: TGTGCCAGCGACGTCGAAGGCGGCAACACTGAAGCTTTCTTT
CDR3: CASDVEGGNTEAFF

size: NA
V: TRBV6-5
J: TRBJ2-5
D: NA
DNA: TGTGCCAGCAGCCAGCGGGAGAGGGGGCAGACCCAGTACTTC
CDR3: CASSQRERGQTQYF

size: NA
V: TRBV12-5
J: TRBJ1-2
D: NA
DNA: TGTGCTAGTGGTTTGGGACATTCGGACTATGGCTACACCTTC
CDR3: CASGLGHSDYGYTF

size: NA
V: TRBV14
J: TRBJ2-1
D: TRBD2
DNA: TGTGCCAGCAGCCGTGGGGGACTAGCGGGGTTTAGCTCCTACAATGAGCAGTTCTTC
CDR3: CASSRGGLAGFSSYNEQFF

size: once
V: TRBV5-1
J: TRBJ1-3
D: NA
DNA: TGCGCCAGCAGCTTTCGGTCTGGAAACACCATATATTTT
CDR3: CASSFRSGNTIYF

size: NA
V: TRBV28
J: TRBJ2-1
D: NA
DNA: TGTGCCAGCAGTGGCTCGGAGGCCGCCTACAATGAGCAGTTCTTC
CDR3: CASSGSEAAYNEQFF

size: NA
V: TRBV12-3/TRBV12-4
J: TRBJ1-3
D: TRBD1
DNA: TGTGCCAGCAGGGGGACAGGGGTGAACACCATATATTTT
CDR3: CASRGTGVNTIYF

size: NA
V: TRBV28
J: TRBJ1-5
D: NA
DNA: TGTGCCAGCAGGGGCGGGGGTCAGCCCCAGCATTTT
CDR3: CASRGGGQPQHF

size: NA
V: TRBV19
J: TRBJ2-1
D: TRBD2
DNA: TGTGCCAGTAAATATGGGGGACTAGCGGACTTCTACAATGAGCAGTTCTTC
CDR3: CASKYGGLADFYNEQFF

size: NA
V: TRBV7-8
J: TRBJ2-3
D: NA
DNA: TGTGCCAGCAGCTTAGGCGGACTCACAGATACGCAGTATTTT
CDR3: CASSLGGLTDTQYF

size: few
V: TRBV6-1
J: TRBJ2-5
D: TRBD2
DNA: TGTGCCAGCAGTGAGGGGCTAGCGGGAGTTGGGGGGACCCAGTACTTC
CDR3: CASSEGLAGVGGTQYF

size: NA
V: TRBV28
J: TRBJ1-2
D: NA
DNA: TGTGCCGAATCTTACGGACAGTTAAACTATGGCTACACCTTC
CDR3: CAESYGQLNYGYTF

size: once
V: TRBV7-3
J: TRBJ1-1
D: TRBD1
DNA: TGTGCCAGCAGCTCCCGGGCAGGGGGAATGCCTGAAGCTTTCTTT
CDR3: CASSSRAGGMPEAFF

size: NA
V: TRBV28
J: TRBJ2-7
D: NA
DNA: TGTGCCAGCAGAGCCTGGACAGTCCCACTGATGGGCCACGAGCAGTACTTC
CDR3: CASRAWTVPLMGHEQYF

size: NA
V: TRBV3-1/TRBV3-2
J: TRBJ1-5
D: NA
DNA: TGTGCCAGCAGCCAAGGGGTGGGGGGACTCAGCAATCAGCCCCAGCATTTT
CDR3: CASSQGVGGLSNQPQHF

size: NA
V: TRBV12-3/TRBV12-4
J: TRBJ2-1
D: NA
DNA: TGTGCCAGCAGTCAGTACAATGAGCAGTTCTTC
CDR3: CASSQYNEQFF

size: NA
V: TRBV11-2
J: TRBJ1-5
D: TRBD1
DNA: TGTGCCAGCAGCCTAACAGGGGGCTATCAGCCCCAGCATTTT
CDR3: CASSLTGGYQPQHF

size: NA
V: TRBV6-2/TRBV6-3
J: TRBJ2-7
D: TRBD1
DNA: TGTGCCAGCAGTTTAGACAGGGCATTTTCCTACGAGCAGTACTTC
CDR3: CASSLDRAFSYEQYF

size: NA
V: TRBV14
J: TRBJ2-3
D: NA
DNA: TGTGCCAGCAGCAGGGGCGACACGCAGTATTTT
CDR3: CASSRGDTQYF

size: NA
V: TRBV28
J: TRBJ2-7
D: NA
DNA: TGTGCCAGCAGTTTAACGGGGAAGAATTACGAGCAGTACTTC
CDR3: CASSLTGKNYEQYF

size: NA
V: TRBV7-9
J: TRBJ2-1
D: NA
DNA: TGTGCCAGCAGCTTAGGTTTTGGGGCCCTACGCAATGAGCAGTTCTTC
CDR3: CASSLGFGALRNEQFF

size: NA
V: TRBV18
J: TRBJ2-7
D: NA
DNA: TGTGCCAGCTCATCTAGACTCTCCCAAGGCGAGCAGTACTTC
CDR3: CASSSRLSQGEQYF

size: NA
V: TRBV6-5
J: TRBJ2-3
D: NA
DNA: TGTGCCAGCAGTTACTCCACACAAGCGGGCACAGATACGCAGTATTTT
CDR3: CASSYSTQAGTDTQYF

size: once
V: TRBV7-3
J: TRBJ2-1
D: TRBD2
DNA: TGTGCCAGCAGCTTATCCCACGGACTAGCGGCTTACAATGAGCAGTTCTTC
CDR3: CASSLSHGLAAYNEQFF

size: NA
V: TRBV11-2
J: TRBJ2-7
D: TRBD2
DNA: TGTGCCAGCAGCTTAGAAGCTAGCGGTCCCTACGAGCAGTACTTC
CDR3: CASSLEASGPYEQYF

size: NA
V: TRBV12-3/TRBV12-4
J: TRBJ2-7
D: NA
DNA: TGTGCCAGCAGTTTTCCCCCTCAGCAGTACTTC
CDR3: CASSFPPQQYF

size: NA
V: TRBV5-4
J: TRBJ2-1
D: TRBD2
DNA: TGTGCCAGCAGCTTTCAGCTAGCGGGTACCAATGAGCAGTTCTTC
CDR3: CASSFQLAGTNEQFF

size: NA
V: TRBV20-1
J: TRBJ1-5
D: NA
DNA: TGCAGTGCTAGTTCAGGGGATTATAGCAATCAGCCCCAGCATTTT
CDR3: CSASSGDYSNQPQHF

size: NA
V: TRBV20-1
J: TRBJ2-7
D: NA
DNA: TGCAGTGCTAGTGACCAGGGGAAGTCCTACGAGCAGTACTTC
CDR3: CSASDQGKSYEQYF

size: NA
V: TRBV10-3
J: TRBJ2-7
D: TRBD1
DNA: TGTGCCATGGGGACAGCGGACTCCTACGAGCAGTACTTC
CDR3: CAMGTADSYEQYF

size: NA
V: TRBV7-9
J: TRBJ2-5
D: TRBD2
DNA: TGTGCCAGCAGCATGCGGGAGGGGGAGACCCAGTACTTC
CDR3: CASSMREGETQYF

size: NA
V: TRBV5-5
J: TRBJ1-1
D: TRBD1
DNA: TGTGCCAGCAGCTTACGACAGGGTTGGACTGAAGCTTTCTTT
CDR3: CASSLRQGWTEAFF

size: few
V: TRBV11-2
J: TRBJ2-7
D: TRBD2
DNA: TGTGCCAGCAGCTTCGGACTAGCGGTCTACGAGCAGTACTTC
CDR3: CASSFGLAVYEQYF

size: NA
V: TRBV7-6
J: TRBJ2-1
D: NA
DNA: TGTGCCAGCACCCTAAAGGGGAATTACAATGAGCAGTTCTTC
CDR3: CASTLKGNYNEQFF

size: few
V: TRBV7-3
J: TRBJ2-2
D: TRBD2
DNA: TGTGCCAGCAGCTTACCCCGGGGGGGTCCCCAGGACACCGGGGAGCTGTTTTTT
CDR3: CASSLPRGGPQDTGELFF

size: NA
V: TRBV30
J: TRBJ2-2
D: NA
DNA: TGTGCCTGGAGTGTGGAGTTCACCGGGGAGCTGTTTTTT
CDR3: CAWSVEFTGELFF

size: NA
V: TRBV11-2
J: TRBJ1-2
D: TRBD1
DNA: TGTGCCAGCAGCTTAGTTGAACAGGGGAACTATGGCTACACCTTC
CDR3: CASSLVEQGNYGYTF

size: NA
V: TRBV28
J: TRBJ1-2
D: NA
DNA: TGTGCCAGCAGTCCAGGGTCGTATGGCTACACCTTC
CDR3: CASSPGSYGYTF

size: NA
V: TRBV3-1/TRBV3-2
J: TRBJ1-4
D: NA
DNA: TGTGCCAGCAGCCAATGGAGGGTTGGAGGTGAAAAACTGTTTTTT
CDR3: CASSQWRVGGEKLFF